This T cell receptor (beta chain) is from a study of metastatic and nonmetastatic thyroid tumors. Study-wide context: Comparative analysis of repertoires was undertaken across blood and tumor or nodule tissue obtained from malignant and benign thyroid patients. Study findings and constraints: Patients with malignant thyroid tumors reportedly had significantly higher TCR beta diversity than those with benign nodules, in blood and tumor.

Original methodology: Clinicopathological groups of papillary thyroid cancer showed CDR3 differences that were used to build a distant-metastasis classifier. TCRdb used MiXCR to call clones anew from the PCR reads. The V and J calls shown here were made by TCRdb, not taken from the authors' results. The sample yields around 64,000 clones, roughly 4.1% seen once. V gave up 7 bases and J gave up 0 bases, with 12 bases separating them. CDR3 length: 14 residues. Germline CDR1 reads MGHDK; CDR2 reads SYGVNS. The entire patient cohort was treatment-naive prior to thyroid surgery. Regarding this clone: Its antigen remains unknown.

This chain uses TRBV25-1 with TRBJ1-2; the D is unclear. The specimen was blood. This sequence originates from a female donor with papillary thyroid cancer or a benign thyroid nodule (not recorded which). Some clones in this sample may be carry-over from other donors' samples. CDR3 in DNA: TGTGCCAGCACCGCGTCTTATACTAACTATGGCTACACCTTC. Encoded protein: CASTASYTNYGYTF.